This T cell receptor beta chain originates from a study of blood T cells in healthy people across ages. This clonotype appeared a few times. Per-sample PBMC isolation yielded at least 6 million cells. Germline loops: CDR1 LNHNV, CDR2 YYDKDF (reference sequence). The trim removed 5 bases at V and 2 bases at J, leaving 10 bases unmatched. CDR3 length equals 18 residues. Through a sample-barcoded 5' primer and a J-beta primer mix, a second PCR was run for roughly 7 to 11 cycles. TCRdb re-called the 5' RACE reads with MiXCR, one entry per CDR3 protein. The data contain some 1.5 million distinct CDR3 sequences, under 55% of them singletons.

The chain carries TRBV15 and TRBJ2-6, with 9 bases lining up with TRBD1. The sequenced sample consisted of blood. The clonotype comes from a woman aged 18-29 years in good health. The CDR3 DNA reads TGTGCCACCAGCGACCCGGGACAGGGAATAACTGGGGCCAACGTCCTGACTTTC. It is translated as CATSDPGQGITGANVLTF. Full variable domain (remainder filled in from reference TRBV15 and TRBJ2-6): DAMVIQNPRYQVTQFGKPVTLSCSQTLNHNVMYWYQQKSSQAPKLLFHYYDKDFNNEADTPDNFQSRRPNTSFCFLDIRSPGLGDTAMYLCATSDPGQGITGANVLTFGAGSRLTVL.